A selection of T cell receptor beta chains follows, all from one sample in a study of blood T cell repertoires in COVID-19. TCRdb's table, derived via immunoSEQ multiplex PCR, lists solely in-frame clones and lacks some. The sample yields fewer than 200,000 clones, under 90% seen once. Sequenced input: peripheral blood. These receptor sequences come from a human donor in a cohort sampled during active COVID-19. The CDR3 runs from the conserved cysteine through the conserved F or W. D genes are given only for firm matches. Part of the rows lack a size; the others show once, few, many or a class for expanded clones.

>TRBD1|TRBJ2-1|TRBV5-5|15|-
TGTGCCAGCAGCTTGCCGTCAGGGGGCTGGAATGAGCAGTTCTTC
CASSLPSGGWNEQFF
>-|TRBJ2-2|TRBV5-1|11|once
TGCGCCAGCAGCTTTCACGGGGAGCTGTTTTTT
CASSFHGELFF
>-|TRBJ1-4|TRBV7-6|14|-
TGTGCCAGCAGCCCAGCGGCAACTAATGAAAAACTGTTTTTT
CASSPAATNEKLFF
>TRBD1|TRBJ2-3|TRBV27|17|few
TGTGCCAGCAGTCCCAACCGGGGACAGGGCAGGGGGAATACGCAGTATTTT
CASSPNRGQGRGNTQYF
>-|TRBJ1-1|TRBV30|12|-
TGTGCCTGGAGTAGGAGGGCCGCTGAAGCTTTCTTT
CAWSRRAAEAFF
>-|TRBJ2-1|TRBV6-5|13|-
TGTGCCAGCAGTTACGGCAGGGGAAATGAGCAGTTCTTC
CASSYGRGNEQFF
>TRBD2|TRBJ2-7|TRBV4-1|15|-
TGCGCCAGCAGCCAAATTGGAGCGGGGCGGTACGAGCAGTACTTC
CASSQIGAGRYEQYF
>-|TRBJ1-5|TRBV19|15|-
TGTGCCAGTACCCCGGGGTTCTATAGCAATCAGCCCCAGCATTTT
CASTPGFYSNQPQHF
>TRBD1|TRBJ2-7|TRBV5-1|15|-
TGCGCCAGCAGCCCAAGGGGGACAGAACTCTACGAGCAGTACTTC
CASSPRGTELYEQYF
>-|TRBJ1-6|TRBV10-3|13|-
TGTGCCATCAGCAATCGGACATATTCACCCCTCCACTTT
CAISNRTYSPLHF
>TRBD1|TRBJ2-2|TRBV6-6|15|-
TGTGCCAGCATGGGACAGGGGTATGGCACCGGGGAGCTGTTTTTT
CASMGQGYGTGELFF
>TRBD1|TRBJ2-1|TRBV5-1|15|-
TGCGCCAGCAGCTTGGCCCGCAGGGGGCGGAATGAGCAGTTCTTC
CASSLARRGRNEQFF
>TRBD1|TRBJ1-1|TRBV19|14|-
TGTGCCAGTAGTATAGGGGACAGGGGGAATGAAGCTTTCTTT
CASSIGDRGNEAFF
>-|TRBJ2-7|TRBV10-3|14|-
TGTGCCATCAGTGACCCAGGGTCCCTCTACGAGCAGTACTTC
CAISDPGSLYEQYF
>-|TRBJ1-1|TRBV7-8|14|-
TGTGCCAGCAGCTCCCCAGATTCGGGCACTGAAGCTTTCTTT
CASSSPDSGTEAFF
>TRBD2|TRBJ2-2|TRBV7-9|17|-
TGTGCCAGCAGCTTAAGTGGCGGGGGGGCCTCGACCGGGGAGCTGTTTTTT
CASSLSGGGASTGELFF
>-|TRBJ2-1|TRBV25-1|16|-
TGTGCCAGCAGTGAAAGGGTGGGGGACAACTACAATGAGCAGTTCTTC
CASSERVGDNYNEQFF
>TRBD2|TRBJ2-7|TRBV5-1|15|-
TGCGCCAGCAGCTCCGGACTAGCAGTTTCCTACGAGCAGTACTTC
CASSSGLAVSYEQYF
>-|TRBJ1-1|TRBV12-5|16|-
TGTGCTAGTGGTTTGGTATTGGGGCAGGTGAACACTGAAGCTTTCTTT
CASGLVLGQVNTEAFF
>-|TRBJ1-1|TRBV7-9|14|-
TGTGCCAGCAGCTCGGTGGGGAGCAACACTGAAGCTTTCTTT
CASSSVGSNTEAFF
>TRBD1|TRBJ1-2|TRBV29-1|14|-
TGCAGCGTGGGGACAGAAACATCCCTCTATGGCTACACCTTC
CSVGTETSLYGYTF
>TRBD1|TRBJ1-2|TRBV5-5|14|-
TGTGCCAGCAGCTTGCCGACAGGGGGCGGTGGCTACACCTTC
CASSLPTGGGGYTF
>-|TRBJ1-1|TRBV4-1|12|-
TGCGCCAGCAGCCATGCCGGGGGGTCGGCTTTCTTT
CASSHAGGSAFF
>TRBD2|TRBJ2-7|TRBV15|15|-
TGTGCCACCAGCCTGCGGGGGGGACTCCCCTACGAGCAGTACTTC
CATSLRGGLPYEQYF
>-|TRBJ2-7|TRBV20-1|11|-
TGCAGTGCTAGAGCGGGATACGAGCAGTACTTC
CSARAGYEQYF
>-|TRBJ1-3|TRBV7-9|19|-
TGTGCCAGCAGCTTTAGTAACCAGGGATTATTCGCCTCTGGAAACACCATATATTTT
CASSFSNQGLFASGNTIYF
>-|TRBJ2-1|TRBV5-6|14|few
TGTGCCAGCAGCTCGCGCGGGCAGCACAATGAGCAGTTCTTC
CASSSRGQHNEQFF
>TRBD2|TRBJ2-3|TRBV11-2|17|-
TGTGCCAGCAGCTTACGGACTAGCGGAAGTAGCACAGATACGCAGTATTTT
CASSLRTSGSSTDTQYF
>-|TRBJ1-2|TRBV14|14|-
TGTGCCAGCAGCCAAGATGTAGGGGCAGGTGGCTACACCTTC
CASSQDVGAGGYTF
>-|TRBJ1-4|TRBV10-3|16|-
TGTGCCACCCGGGACACAACCTCTGCAACTAATGAAAAACTGTTTTTT
CATRDTTSATNEKLFF
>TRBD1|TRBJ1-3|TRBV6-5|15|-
TGTGCCACCAGAAGCTTCACAGGGGTGGGAAACACCATATATTTT
CATRSFTGVGNTIYF
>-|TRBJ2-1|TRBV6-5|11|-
TGTGCCAGCACCCAGGGGCGTGAGCAGTTCTTC
CASTQGREQFF
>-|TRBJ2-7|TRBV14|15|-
TGTGCCAGCAGCCGAGGGACTTCACGCTCCTACGAGCAGTACTTC
CASSRGTSRSYEQYF
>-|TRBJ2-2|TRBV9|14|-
TGTGCCAGCAGCGTTTTGGGGACTCCCGGGGAGCTGTTTTTT
CASSVLGTPGELFF
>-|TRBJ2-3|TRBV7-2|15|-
TGTGCCAGCAGCCACCTTTCCCCCGGGACAGATACGCAGTATTTT
CASSHLSPGTDTQYF
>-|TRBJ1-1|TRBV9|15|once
TGTGCCAGCAGCGCTCGGGGGGTCATGAACACTGAAGCTTTCTTT
CASSARGVMNTEAFF
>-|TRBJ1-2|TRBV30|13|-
TGTGCCTGGTCCTCACAGGCTTTGAAGGGCTACACCTTC
CAWSSQALKGYTF
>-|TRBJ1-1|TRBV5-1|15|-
TGCGCCAGCAGACCTATGACAGTGATGAACACTGAAGCTTTCTTT
CASRPMTVMNTEAFF
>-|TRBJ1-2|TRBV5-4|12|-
TGTGCCATCGGTGATTCTAACTATGGCTACACCTTC
CAIGDSNYGYTF
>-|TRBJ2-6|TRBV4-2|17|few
TGTGCCAGCAGCCAAGAGATCAGCGGTTCTGGGGCCAACGTCCTGACTTTC
CASSQEISGSGANVLTF
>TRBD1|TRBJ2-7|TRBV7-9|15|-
TGTGCCAGCAGCCCAAGACAGGGGGTGAGCTACGAGCAGTACTTC
CASSPRQGVSYEQYF
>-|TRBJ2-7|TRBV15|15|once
TGTGCCACCAGCAGAGATCGGGGTGTCACCTACGAGCAGTACTTC
CATSRDRGVTYEQYF
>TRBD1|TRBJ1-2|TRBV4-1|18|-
TGCGCCAGCAGCCAAGGGGGGGACAGGTCCACCATCCTCGGCGGCTACACCTTC
CASSQGGDRSTILGGYTF
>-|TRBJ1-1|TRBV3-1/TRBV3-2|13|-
TGTGCCAGCAGCCCCGACAGGCACACTGAAGCTTTCTTT
CASSPDRHTEAFF
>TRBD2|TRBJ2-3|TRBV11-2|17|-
TGTGCCAGCAGCTTAGATCCCCTAGCGGGTGAATCGGATACGCAGTATTTT
CASSLDPLAGESDTQYF
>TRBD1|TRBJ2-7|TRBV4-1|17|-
TGCGCCAGCAGCCAAGACAGTTCAGGCGACAGGGAAGACGAGCAGTACTTC
CASSQDSSGDREDEQYF
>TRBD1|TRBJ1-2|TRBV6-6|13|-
TGTGCCAGCAGCCGAGACAGGGAGGATGGCTACACCTTC
CASSRDREDGYTF
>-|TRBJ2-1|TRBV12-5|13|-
TGTGCTAGTGGTTACAGGGTCTTAAATGAGCAGTTCTTC
CASGYRVLNEQFF
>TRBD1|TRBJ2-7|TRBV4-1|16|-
TGCGCCAGCAGCCAAGAGCGGGACAGGGGATTGACCGAGCAGTACTTC
CASSQERDRGLTEQYF
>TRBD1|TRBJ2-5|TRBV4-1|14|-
TGCGCCAGCAGCCAGGTGACAGGGGGAGAGACCCAGTACTTC
CASSQVTGGETQYF
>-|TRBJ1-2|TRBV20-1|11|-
TGCAGTGCTAACCACAGGATAGGCTACACCTTC
CSANHRIGYTF
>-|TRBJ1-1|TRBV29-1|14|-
TGCAGCGCCTGGGCGGGGATAATGAACACTGAAGCTTTCTTT
CSAWAGIMNTEAFF
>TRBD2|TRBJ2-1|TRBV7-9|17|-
TGTGCCAGCAGCTTAGGCGGGGGGGTTCGGACCTACAATGAGCAGTTCTTC
CASSLGGGVRTYNEQFF
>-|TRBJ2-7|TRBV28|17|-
TGTGCCAGCAGTTTATATCCAGGGGCGAACGCCACCTACGAGCAGTACTTC
CASSLYPGANATYEQYF
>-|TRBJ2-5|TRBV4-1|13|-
TGCGCCAGCAGCCCCATAGTTCAAGAGACCCAGTACTTC
CASSPIVQETQYF
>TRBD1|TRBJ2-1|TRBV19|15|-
TGTGCCAGTAGTATTCAGGGGGCGGAGTACAATGAGCAGTTCTTC
CASSIQGAEYNEQFF
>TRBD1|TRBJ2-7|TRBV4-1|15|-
TGCGCCAGCAGCCAGACCGGGACAGGACTCTACGAGCAGTACTTC
CASSQTGTGLYEQYF
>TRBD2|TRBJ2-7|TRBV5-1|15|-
TGCGCCAGCAGCTTCCTCACTAGCGGGGGCTACGAGCAGTACTTC
CASSFLTSGGYEQYF